This T cell receptor (beta chain) was captured in a study of T cells in Graves' hyperthyroidism and ophthalmopathy. This clonotype was seen a few times. This CDR3 contains 14 residues. The V end was cut by 6 bases, the J end by 5 bases, with 20 bases between. Looked up from germline, CDR1 is SQVTM and CDR2 is ANQGSEA. Using RNA transcripts as the source, TCR beta CDR3 regions were amplified. Primed by the HTBI set, a first-round RT-PCR was run on the TCR CDR3. TCRdb re-called the multiplex PCR reads through MiXCR, storing one row per CDR3 protein. The sample lists around 300,000 distinct CDR3 sequences, approximately 21% occurring once. A Clinical Activity Score of at least 3, a NOSPECS grade of at least 4 and a duration under 3 months were recorded in the ophthalmopathy patients.

V gene TRBV29-1 combines with J gene TRBJ2-7; possibly TRBD1 or TRBD2 for D (5 bases each). The sample was blood. The origin of this receptor is a man aged 25-40 years with Graves' ophthalmopathy. This CDR3 is CSVAIGTGQHEQYF. The CDR3 DNA reads as TGCAGCGTGGCGATAGGGACGGGCCAACACGAGCAGTACTTC.